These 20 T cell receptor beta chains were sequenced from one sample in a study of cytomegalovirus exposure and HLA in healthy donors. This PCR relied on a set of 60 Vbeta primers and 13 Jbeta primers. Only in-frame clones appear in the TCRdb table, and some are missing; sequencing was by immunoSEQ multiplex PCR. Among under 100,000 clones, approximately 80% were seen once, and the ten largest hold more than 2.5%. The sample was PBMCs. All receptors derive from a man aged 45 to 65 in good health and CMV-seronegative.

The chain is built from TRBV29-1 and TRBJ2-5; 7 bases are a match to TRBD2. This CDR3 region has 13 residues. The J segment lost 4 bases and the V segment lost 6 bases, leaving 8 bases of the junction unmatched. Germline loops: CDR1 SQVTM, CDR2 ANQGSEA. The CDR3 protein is CSVRWTSRETQYF. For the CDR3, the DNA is TGCAGCGTCCGCTGGACTAGTCGAGAGACCCAGTACTTC.

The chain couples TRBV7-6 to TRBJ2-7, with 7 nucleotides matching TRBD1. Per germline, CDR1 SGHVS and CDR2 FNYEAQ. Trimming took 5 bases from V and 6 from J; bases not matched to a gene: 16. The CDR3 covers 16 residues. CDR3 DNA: TGTGCCAGCAGCCAAGAACCCTTGACAGGGCTGGGCGAGCAGTACTTC. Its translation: CASSQEPLTGLGEQYF. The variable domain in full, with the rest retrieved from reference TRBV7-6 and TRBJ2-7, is GAGVSQSPRYKVTKRGQDVALRCDPISGHVSLYWYRQALGQGPEFLTYFNYEAQQDKSGLPNDRFSAERPEGSISTLTIQRTEQRDSAMYRCASSQEPLTGLGEQYFGPGTRLTVT.

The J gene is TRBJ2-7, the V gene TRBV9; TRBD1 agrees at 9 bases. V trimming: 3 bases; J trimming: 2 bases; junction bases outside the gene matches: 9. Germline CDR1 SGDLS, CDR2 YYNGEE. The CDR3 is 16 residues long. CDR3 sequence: CASSASWDRATYEQYF. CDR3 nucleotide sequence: TGTGCCAGCAGCGCGAGCTGGGACAGGGCCACCTACGAGCAGTACTTC.

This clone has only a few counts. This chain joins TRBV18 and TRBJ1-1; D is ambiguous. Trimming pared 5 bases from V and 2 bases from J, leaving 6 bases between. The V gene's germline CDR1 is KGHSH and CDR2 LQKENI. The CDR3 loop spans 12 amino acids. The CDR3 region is CASSGTNTEAFF. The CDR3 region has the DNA TGTGCCAGCTCAGGTACAAACACTGAAGCTTTCTTT.

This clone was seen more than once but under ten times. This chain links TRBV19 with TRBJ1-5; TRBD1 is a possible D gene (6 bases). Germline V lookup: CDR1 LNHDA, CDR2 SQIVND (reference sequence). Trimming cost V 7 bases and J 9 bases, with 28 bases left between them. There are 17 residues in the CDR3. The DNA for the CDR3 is TGTGCCAGTACTCCCCTCTCCGGGACCGCGGTAGGGGGGCCCCAGCATTTT. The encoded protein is CASTPLSGTAVGGPQHF.

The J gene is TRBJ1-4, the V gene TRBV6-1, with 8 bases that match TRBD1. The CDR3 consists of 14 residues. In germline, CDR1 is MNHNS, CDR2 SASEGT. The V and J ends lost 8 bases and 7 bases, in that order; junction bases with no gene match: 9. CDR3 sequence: CASRPGGAGEKLFF. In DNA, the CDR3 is TGTGCCAGCCGGCCAGGGGGCGCGGGTGAAAAACTGTTTTTT.

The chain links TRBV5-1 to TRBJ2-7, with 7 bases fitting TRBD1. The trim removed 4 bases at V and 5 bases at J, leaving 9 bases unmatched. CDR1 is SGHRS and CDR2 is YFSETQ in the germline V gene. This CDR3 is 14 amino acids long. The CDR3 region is CASSKTGTVNEQYF. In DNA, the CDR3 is TGCGCCAGCAGCAAAACCGGGACAGTTAACGAGCAGTACTTC.

CDR3 sequence: CASSVGGSDEKLFF. CDR3 in DNA: TGTGCCAGCAGTGTAGGAGGAAGTGATGAAAAACTGTTTTTT. This chain links TRBV2 with TRBJ1-4; D is uncertain. Germline V lookup: CDR1 SNHLY, CDR2 FYNNEI. This CDR3 has 14 amino acids. V was shortened by 4 bases and J by 6 bases, with 12 bases between the two germline ends.

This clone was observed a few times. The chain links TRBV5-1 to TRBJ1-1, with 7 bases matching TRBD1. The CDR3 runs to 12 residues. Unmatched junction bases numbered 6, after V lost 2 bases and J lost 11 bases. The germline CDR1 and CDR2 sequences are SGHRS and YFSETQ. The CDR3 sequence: CASSFGTDEAFF. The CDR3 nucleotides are TGCGCCAGCAGCTTTGGGACAGATGAGGCTTTCTTT. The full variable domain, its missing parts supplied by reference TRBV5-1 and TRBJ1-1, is KAGVTQTPRYLIKTRGQQVTLSCSPISGHRSVSWYQQTPGQGLQFLFEYFSETQRNKGNFPGRFSGRQFSNSRSEMNVSTLELGDSALYLCASSFGTDEAFFGQGTRLTVV.

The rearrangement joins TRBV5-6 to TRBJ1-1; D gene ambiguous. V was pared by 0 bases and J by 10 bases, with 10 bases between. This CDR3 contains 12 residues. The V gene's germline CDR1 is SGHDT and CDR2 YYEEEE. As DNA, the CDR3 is TGTGCCAGCAGCTTGGCCGGCAGAGGAGCTTTCTTT. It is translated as CASSLAGRGAFF. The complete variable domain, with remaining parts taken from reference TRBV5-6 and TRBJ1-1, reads DAGVTQSPTHLIKTRGQQVTLRCSPKSGHDTVSWYQQALGQGPQFIFQYYEEEERQRGNFPDRFSGHQFPNYSSELNVNALLLGDSALYLCASSLAGRGAFFGQGTRLTVV.

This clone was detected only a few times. CDR3 DNA: TGCGCCAGCAGCCAAAAGAGTCAGGGGGCGCGGGGCTACACCTTC. Translating it yields CASSQKSQGARGYTF. The V and J genes are TRBV4-3 and TRBJ1-2, with 8 positions matching TRBD1. This CDR3 has 15 amino acids. Trimming took 2 bases from V and 8 from J; bases not matched to a gene: 10. The germline V gene has CDR1 LGHNA and CDR2 YSLEER.

The CDR3: CASSVQPGLTEQFF. As DNA, the CDR3 is TGTGCCAGCAGTGTCCAACCGGGACTAACCGAGCAGTTCTTC. This chain joins TRBV2 and TRBJ2-1; 7 bases line up with TRBD2. CDR1 is SNHLY and CDR2 is FYNNEI in the germline V gene. With 4 bases clipped from V and 10 bases from J, the junction kept 10 bases outside the gene matches. The CDR3 contains 14 residues.

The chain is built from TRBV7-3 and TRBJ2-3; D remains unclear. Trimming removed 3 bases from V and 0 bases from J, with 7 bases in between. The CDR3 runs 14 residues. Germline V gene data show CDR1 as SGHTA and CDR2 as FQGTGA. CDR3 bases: TGTGCCAGCAGCTTGAGCCCTAGCACAGATACGCAGTATTTT. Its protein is CASSLSPSTDTQYF.

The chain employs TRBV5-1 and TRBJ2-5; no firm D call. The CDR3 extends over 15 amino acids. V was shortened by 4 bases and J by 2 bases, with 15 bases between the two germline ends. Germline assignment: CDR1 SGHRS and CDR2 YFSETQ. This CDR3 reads CASSPRATSQETQYF. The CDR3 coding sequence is TGCGCCAGCAGCCCTCGCGCGACTTCTCAAGAGACCCAGTACTTC.

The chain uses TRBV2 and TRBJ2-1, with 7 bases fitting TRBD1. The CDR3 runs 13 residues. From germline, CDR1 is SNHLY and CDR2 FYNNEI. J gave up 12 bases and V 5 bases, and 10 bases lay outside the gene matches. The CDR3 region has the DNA TGTGCCAGCAGTTCGAACAGGGGAAGTGTGCAGTTCTTC. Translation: CASSSNRGSVQFF.

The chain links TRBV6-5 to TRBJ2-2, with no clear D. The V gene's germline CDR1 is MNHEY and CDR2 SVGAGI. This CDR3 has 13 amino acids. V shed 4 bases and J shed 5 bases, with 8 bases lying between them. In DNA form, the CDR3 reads TGTGCCAGCAGTTTCACTAAAACCGGGGAGCTGTTTTTT. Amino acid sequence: CASSFTKTGELFF.

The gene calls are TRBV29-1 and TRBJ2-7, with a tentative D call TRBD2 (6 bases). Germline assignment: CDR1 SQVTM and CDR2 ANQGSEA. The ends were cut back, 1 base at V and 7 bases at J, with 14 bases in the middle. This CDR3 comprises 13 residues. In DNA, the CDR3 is TGCAGCGTTGAAGTTACAGGTGCGGGGGAGCAGTACTTC. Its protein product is CSVEVTGAGEQYF.

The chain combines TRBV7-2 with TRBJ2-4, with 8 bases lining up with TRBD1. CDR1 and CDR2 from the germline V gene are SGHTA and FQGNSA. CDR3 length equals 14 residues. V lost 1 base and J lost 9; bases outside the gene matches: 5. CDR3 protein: CASSLERQGLIQYF. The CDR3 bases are TGTGCCAGCAGCTTAGAACGACAGGGGCTCATTCAGTACTTC.

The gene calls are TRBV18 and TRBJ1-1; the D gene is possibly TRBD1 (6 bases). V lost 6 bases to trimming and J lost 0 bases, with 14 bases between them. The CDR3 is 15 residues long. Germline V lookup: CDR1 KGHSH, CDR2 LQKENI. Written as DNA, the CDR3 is TGTGCCAGCTCCCTGGGTGGGGGCCTGAACACTGAAGCTTTCTTT. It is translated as CASSLGGGLNTEAFF.

CDR3 amino acids: CASSSQGRGTEAFF. DNA of the CDR3: TGTGCCAGCAGCTCACAGGGTCGGGGCACTGAAGCTTTCTTT. The rearrangement links TRBV11-2 to TRBJ1-1; a possible D gene is TRBD1 (6 bases). The CDR3 has 14 residues. V lost 4 bases and J 4 bases, leaving 13 bases between the germline ends. CDR1 and CDR2 from the germline V gene are SGHAT and FQNNGV.